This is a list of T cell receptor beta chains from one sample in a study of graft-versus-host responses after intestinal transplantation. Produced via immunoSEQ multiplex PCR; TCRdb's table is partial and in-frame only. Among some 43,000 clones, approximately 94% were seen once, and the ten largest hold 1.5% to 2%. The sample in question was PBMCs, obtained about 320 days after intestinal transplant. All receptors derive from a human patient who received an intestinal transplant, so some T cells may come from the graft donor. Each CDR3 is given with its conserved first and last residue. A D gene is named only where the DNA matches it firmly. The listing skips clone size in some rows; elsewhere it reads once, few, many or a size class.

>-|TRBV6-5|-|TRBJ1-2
CASSYEAADGYTF
TGTGCCAGCAGTTATGAGGCGGCGGATGGCTACACCTTC
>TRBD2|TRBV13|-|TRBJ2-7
CASSLEGTSGSSYEQYF
TGTGCCAGCAGCTTAGAAGGGACTAGCGGGAGCTCCTACGAGCAGTACTTC
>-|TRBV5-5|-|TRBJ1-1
CASTRARESGTEAFF
TGTGCCAGCACCCGGGCGCGGGAATCGGGCACTGAAGCTTTCTTT
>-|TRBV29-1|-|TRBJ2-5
CSGTYSQETQYF
TGCAGCGGGACATATTCTCAAGAGACCCAGTACTTC
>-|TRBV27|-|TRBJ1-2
CASSLSGIYGYTF
TGTGCCAGCAGTTTATCAGGGATCTATGGCTACACCTTC
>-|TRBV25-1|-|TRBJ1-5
CASSRGDGLATQPQHF
TGTGCCAGCAGTAGAGGGGACGGCTTAGCGACTCAGCCCCAGCATTTT
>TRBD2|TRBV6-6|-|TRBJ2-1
CASSYLLAGGDEQFF
TGTGCCAGCAGTTACCTACTAGCGGGGGGGGATGAGCAGTTCTTC
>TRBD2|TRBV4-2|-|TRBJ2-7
CASSPRPILAVGYEQYF
TGTGCCAGCAGCCCTCGACCGATACTAGCGGTCGGCTACGAGCAGTACTTC
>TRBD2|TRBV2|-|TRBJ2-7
CASRGGNRGLFWYEQYF
TGTGCCAGCAGGGGCGGGAATAGGGGACTATTTTGGTACGAGCAGTACTTC
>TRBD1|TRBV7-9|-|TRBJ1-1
CASSPRDRALNTEAFF
TGTGCCAGCAGCCCGAGGGACAGGGCACTGAACACTGAAGCTTTCTTT
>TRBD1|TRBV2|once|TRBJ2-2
CASSWDRHLLNTGELFF
TGTGCCAGCAGCTGGGACAGACACCTTCTTAACACCGGGGAGCTGTTTTTT
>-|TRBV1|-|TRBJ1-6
CTSSLTNSPLHF
TGCACCAGCAGCCTTACCAATTCACCCCTCCACTTT
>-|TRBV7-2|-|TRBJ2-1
CAGGGTSSYNEQFF
TGTGCTGGAGGGGGGACAAGCTCCTACAATGAGCAGTTCTTC
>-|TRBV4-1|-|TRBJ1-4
CASSRMQPLTNEKLFF
TGCGCCAGCAGCCGAATGCAGCCCTTAACTAATGAAAAACTGTTTTTT
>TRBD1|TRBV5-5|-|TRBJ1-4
CASSYWTGRGEKLFF
TGTGCCAGCAGCTACTGGACAGGGCGGGGCGAAAAACTGTTTTTT
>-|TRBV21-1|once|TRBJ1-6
CASRLVLATLHHNSPLHF
TGTGCCAGCAGACTAGTATTAGCTACACTACATCATAATTCACCCCTCCACTTT
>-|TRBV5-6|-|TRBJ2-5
CASSVLGLKETQYF
TGTGCCAGCAGCGTATTAGGACTGAAAGAGACCCAGTACTTC
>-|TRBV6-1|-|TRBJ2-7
CASVRGAGNYEQYF
TGTGCCAGCGTGAGAGGGGCGGGGAACTACGAGCAGTACTTC
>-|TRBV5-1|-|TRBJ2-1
CASSLGTDRWNNEQFF
TGCGCCAGCAGCTTGGGGACAGACCGATGGAACAATGAGCAGTTCTTC
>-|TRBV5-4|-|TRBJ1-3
CASTQGRGSSGNTIYF
TGTGCCAGCACCCAGGGACGGGGAAGCTCTGGAAACACCATATATTTT
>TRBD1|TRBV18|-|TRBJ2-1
CASSPGTAGGHNEQFF
TGTGCCAGCTCACCCGGGACGGCAGGGGGTCACAATGAGCAGTTCTTC
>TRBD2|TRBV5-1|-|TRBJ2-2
CASSLELAGSTGELFF
TGCGCCAGCAGCTTGGAACTAGCGGGATCCACCGGGGAGCTGTTTTTT
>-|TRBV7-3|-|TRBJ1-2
CASSLGTNYGYTF
TGTGCCAGCAGCTTAGGGACAAACTATGGCTACACCTTC
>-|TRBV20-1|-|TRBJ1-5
CSANPQPQHF
TGCAGTGCTAACCCTCAGCCCCAGCATTTT
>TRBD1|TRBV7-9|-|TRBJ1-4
CASSLGTGGEKLFF
TGTGCCAGCAGCTTAGGGACAGGGGGTGAAAAACTGTTTTTT
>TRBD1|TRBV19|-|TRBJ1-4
CASSWTGLNEKLFF
TGTGCCAGTAGTTGGACAGGACTTAATGAAAAACTGTTTTTT
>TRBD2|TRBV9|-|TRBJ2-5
CASSVPARAGVKETQYF
TGTGCCAGCAGCGTACCCGCTCGAGCGGGAGTAAAAGAGACCCAGTACTTC
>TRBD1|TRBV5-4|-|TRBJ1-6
CASSLGQGYNSPLHF
TGTGCCAGCAGCTTGGGACAGGGTTATAATTCACCCCTCCACTTT
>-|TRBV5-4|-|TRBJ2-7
CASSLGAGAYEQYF
TGTGCCAGCAGCTTAGGGGCTGGGGCCTACGAGCAGTACTTC
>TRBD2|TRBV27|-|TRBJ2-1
CASSSDFSGLAGEQFF
TGTGCCAGCAGTTCCGATTTTTCCGGACTAGCTGGTGAGCAGTTCTTC
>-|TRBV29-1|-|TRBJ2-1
CSVGTTRRGESSYNEQFF
TGCAGCGTAGGGACTACCCGAAGGGGGGAGAGCTCCTACAATGAGCAGTTCTTC
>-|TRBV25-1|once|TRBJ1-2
CASSPPSFTTDGYTF
TGTGCCAGCAGTCCCCCAAGTTTCACGACGGATGGCTACACCTTC
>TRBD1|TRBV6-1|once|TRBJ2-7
CASRRTGGEQYF
TGTGCCAGCAGAAGAACAGGGGGCGAGCAGTACTTC
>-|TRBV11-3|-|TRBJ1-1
CASSRGMNTEAFF
TGTGCCAGCAGCAGGGGAATGAACACTGAAGCTTTCTTT
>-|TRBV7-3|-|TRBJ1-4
CASSSHVANEKLFF
TGTGCCAGCAGCTCACACGTGGCTAATGAAAAACTGTTTTTT
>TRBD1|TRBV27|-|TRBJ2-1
CASSLSTGTGGYDEQFF
TGTGCCAGCAGTTTATCAACCGGGACAGGGGGCTACGATGAGCAGTTCTTC
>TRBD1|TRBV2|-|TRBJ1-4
CASSELTGFGTTNEKLFF
TGTGCCAGCAGTGAACTGACAGGGTTTGGGACAACTAATGAAAAACTGTTTTTT
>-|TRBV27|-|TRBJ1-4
CASGQVFNNEKLFF
TGTGCCAGCGGCCAGGTGTTTAATAATGAAAAACTGTTTTTT
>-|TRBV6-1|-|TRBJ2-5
CASSELPGPGETQYF
TGTGCCAGCAGTGAATTGCCAGGGCCAGGGGAGACCCAGTACTTC
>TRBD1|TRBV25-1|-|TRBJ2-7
CASSEYPDRATGQYF
TGTGCCAGCAGTGAATACCCTGACAGGGCTACGGGGCAGTACTTC
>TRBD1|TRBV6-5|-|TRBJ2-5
CASIGTAQETQYF
TGTGCCAGCATCGGGACAGCACAAGAGACCCAGTACTTC
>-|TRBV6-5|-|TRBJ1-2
CASSYRDNYGYTF
TGTGCCAGCAGTTACCGGGATAACTATGGCTACACCTTC
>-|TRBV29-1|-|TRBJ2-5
CSVEGLPQETQYF
TGCAGCGTCGAAGGCCTACCCCAAGAGACCCAGTACTTC
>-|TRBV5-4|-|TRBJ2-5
CASSLLAYTETQYF
TGTGCCAGCAGCTTGCTGGCCTACACGGAGACCCAGTACTTC
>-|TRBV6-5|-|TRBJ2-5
CASSYGGWETQYF
TGTGCCAGCAGTTACGGGGGATGGGAGACCCAGTACTTC
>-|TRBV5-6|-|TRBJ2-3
CASSRFVRTSTQYF
TGTGCCAGCAGCAGATTCGTGAGGACAAGTACGCAGTATTTT
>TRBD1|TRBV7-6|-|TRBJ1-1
CASSLGTGGVPEAFF
TGTGCCAGCAGCTTAGGCACAGGGGGCGTCCCAGAAGCTTTCTTT
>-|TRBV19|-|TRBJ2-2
CASSMMGGGTGELFF
TGTGCCAGTAGTATGATGGGAGGGGGCACCGGGGAGCTGTTTTTT
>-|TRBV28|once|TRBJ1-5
CASSLQEQPQHF
TGTGCCAGCAGCTTACAGGAACAGCCCCAGCATTTT
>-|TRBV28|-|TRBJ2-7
CASSFETGQYF
TGTGCCAGCAGCTTTGAGACGGGGCAGTACTTC
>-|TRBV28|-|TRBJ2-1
CASRADYSRNEQFF
TGTGCCAGCAGGGCGGACTATTCTCGGAATGAGCAGTTCTTC
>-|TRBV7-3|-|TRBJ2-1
CASSGQPPYNEQFF
TGTGCCAGCAGCGGACAGCCACCCTACAATGAGCAGTTCTTC
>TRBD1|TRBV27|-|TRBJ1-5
CASSFGQGNQPQHF
TGTGCCAGCAGTTTTGGACAGGGGAATCAGCCCCAGCATTTT
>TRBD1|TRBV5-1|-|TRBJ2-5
CASSLEGGRETQYF
TGCGCCAGCAGCTTGGAAGGGGGCCGGGAGACCCAGTACTTC